A selection of T cell receptor beta chains follows, all from one sample in a study of cytomegalovirus exposure and HLA in healthy donors. The table came from immunoSEQ multiplex PCR; TCRdb's copy has only in-frame clones and leaves some out. The sample includes around 120,000 clones, approximately 86% seen only once; the top ten take around 1.7%. Sequencing used PBMCs. These receptors came from a boy aged 5-17 years in good health and CMV-seronegative. Each CDR3 is given with its conserved first and last residue. D genes are given only for firm matches. A clone size is listed for some rows: how often the clone was seen (once, few, many), or a class if it is expanded.

d_call: .; v_call: TRBV7-2; clone_size: few; j_call: TRBJ1-5; cdr3_nt: TGTGCCAGCAGCTTAACAGGGAATCAGCCCCAGCATTTT; cdr3_aa: CASSLTGNQPQHF
d_call: .; v_call: TRBV7-2; clone_size: .; j_call: TRBJ2-3; cdr3_nt: TGTGCCAGCAGCTTAAATCAGCGGGATACGCAGTATTTT; cdr3_aa: CASSLNQRDTQYF
d_call: .; v_call: TRBV7-9; clone_size: few; j_call: TRBJ1-4; cdr3_nt: TGTGCCAGCAGCCCCACGTTGCAGTTGGCTAATGAAAAACTGTTTTTT; cdr3_aa: CASSPTLQLANEKLFF
d_call: .; v_call: TRBV4-2; clone_size: .; j_call: TRBJ1-5; cdr3_nt: TGTGCCAGCAGCCAAGACAGGGATCAGCCCCAGCATTTT; cdr3_aa: CASSQDRDQPQHF
d_call: .; v_call: TRBV2; clone_size: .; j_call: TRBJ1-2; cdr3_nt: TGTGCCAGCAGTCCCTTGGAGGTTGAAGTCTATGGCTACACCTTC; cdr3_aa: CASSPLEVEVYGYTF
d_call: .; v_call: TRBV19; clone_size: once; j_call: TRBJ2-5; cdr3_nt: TGTGCCAGTAGTCGAACAGTTCAAGAGACCCAGTACTTC; cdr3_aa: CASSRTVQETQYF
d_call: TRBD2; v_call: TRBV7-2; clone_size: .; j_call: TRBJ2-3; cdr3_nt: TGTGCCAGCAGCCGACTAGCGGGTAGCACAGATACGCAGTATTTT; cdr3_aa: CASSRLAGSTDTQYF
d_call: .; v_call: TRBV15; clone_size: once; j_call: TRBJ2-1; cdr3_nt: TGTGCCACCAGCAGAGATCCTATAATCTCTAATGAGCAGTTCTTC; cdr3_aa: CATSRDPIISNEQFF
d_call: TRBD2; v_call: TRBV5-4; clone_size: .; j_call: TRBJ2-3; cdr3_nt: TGTGCCAGCAGTCCTGGGTTGACTAGCGGGGAGATCCCAGATACGCAGTATTTT; cdr3_aa: CASSPGLTSGEIPDTQYF
d_call: .; v_call: TRBV5-6; clone_size: once; j_call: TRBJ1-3; cdr3_nt: TGTGCCAGCAGCGGGAACAGGGTTCAGTCTGGAAACACCATATATTTT; cdr3_aa: CASSGNRVQSGNTIYF
d_call: .; v_call: TRBV7-9; clone_size: .; j_call: TRBJ1-1; cdr3_nt: TGTGCCAGCAGCCCGGACAGCTCGAACACTGAAGCTTTCTTT; cdr3_aa: CASSPDSSNTEAFF
d_call: .; v_call: TRBV5-6; clone_size: .; j_call: TRBJ2-3; cdr3_nt: TGTGCCAGCAGCTTGGGAGGGTCCCGGGATTTT; cdr3_aa: CASSLGGSRDF
d_call: TRBD1; v_call: TRBV7-9; clone_size: .; j_call: TRBJ2-2; cdr3_nt: TGTGCCAGCAGCTTCAGGACAGGGACAACGAACACCGGGGAGCTGTTTTTT; cdr3_aa: CASSFRTGTTNTGELFF
d_call: .; v_call: TRBV9; clone_size: .; j_call: TRBJ2-5; cdr3_nt: TGTGCCAGCAGCGTAGCTAATCAAGAGACCCAGTACTTC; cdr3_aa: CASSVANQETQYF
d_call: TRBD2; v_call: TRBV4-3; clone_size: few; j_call: TRBJ2-1; cdr3_nt: TGCGCCAGCAGCTATACTAGCGGGTTATACAATGAGCAGTTCTTC; cdr3_aa: CASSYTSGLYNEQFF
d_call: .; v_call: TRBV9; clone_size: .; j_call: TRBJ2-7; cdr3_nt: TGTGCCAGCAGCGGCGGACAAGGGCCCGAGCAGTACTTC; cdr3_aa: CASSGGQGPEQYF
d_call: .; v_call: TRBV7-9; clone_size: .; j_call: TRBJ2-1; cdr3_nt: TGTGCCAGCAGCTTCGCGAGCTCCTACAATGAGCAGTTCTTC; cdr3_aa: CASSFASSYNEQFF
d_call: TRBD2; v_call: TRBV13; clone_size: .; j_call: TRBJ2-7; cdr3_nt: TGTGCCAGCAGCGAGAGACCGGGGGGGTCCTACGAGCAGTACTTC; cdr3_aa: CASSERPGGSYEQYF
d_call: .; v_call: TRBV4-1; clone_size: .; j_call: TRBJ2-7; cdr3_nt: TGCGCCAGCAGCCTCACCTCTAGTATCGCCTACGAGCAGTACTTC; cdr3_aa: CASSLTSSIAYEQYF
d_call: TRBD1; v_call: TRBV11-2; clone_size: .; j_call: TRBJ2-2; cdr3_nt: TGTGCCAGCATCCCGGGGTTACTGAGGGGACAGCCGAACACCGGGGAGCTGTTTTTT; cdr3_aa: CASIPGLLRGQPNTGELFF
d_call: .; v_call: TRBV6-1; clone_size: .; j_call: TRBJ2-1; cdr3_nt: TGTGCCAGCAGTGAAGTGCGGGGTGAGCAGTTCTTC; cdr3_aa: CASSEVRGEQFF
d_call: .; v_call: TRBV2; clone_size: few; j_call: TRBJ1-5; cdr3_nt: TGTGCCAGCAGCGGTGTAACCTCCCAGCCCCAGCATTTT; cdr3_aa: CASSGVTSQPQHF
d_call: TRBD1; v_call: TRBV7-8; clone_size: .; j_call: TRBJ1-5; cdr3_nt: TGTGCCAGCAGCACCCGGACAGGGCCTTACAATCAGCCCCAGCATTTT; cdr3_aa: CASSTRTGPYNQPQHF
d_call: .; v_call: TRBV4-3; clone_size: .; j_call: TRBJ1-4; cdr3_nt: TGCGCCAGCAGCCAAGACAGGGGTCGGGAAAAACTGTTTTTT; cdr3_aa: CASSQDRGREKLFF
d_call: TRBD2; v_call: TRBV2; clone_size: once; j_call: TRBJ2-7; cdr3_nt: TGTGCCAGCAGTGAGGGACTAGCGAGATCCTACGAGCAGTACTTC; cdr3_aa: CASSEGLARSYEQYF
d_call: TRBD2; v_call: TRBV6-5; clone_size: .; j_call: TRBJ2-7; cdr3_nt: TGTGCCAGCACCCTAGCGGGAACCCACGAGCAGTACTTC; cdr3_aa: CASTLAGTHEQYF
d_call: TRBD2; v_call: TRBV6-6; clone_size: .; j_call: TRBJ2-1; cdr3_nt: TGTGCCTCCACACTAGCGGGAGGGCCGTACAATGAGCAGTTCTTC; cdr3_aa: CASTLAGGPYNEQFF
d_call: TRBD2; v_call: TRBV30; clone_size: few; j_call: TRBJ2-7; cdr3_nt: TGTGCCTGGAGGGCTCAGCGGGGGCAGTACGAGCAGTACTTC; cdr3_aa: CAWRAQRGQYEQYF
d_call: TRBD2; v_call: TRBV9; clone_size: .; j_call: TRBJ2-2; cdr3_nt: TGTGCCAGCAGCGCCTCTTCGTGGGCTAGCGGGAACACCGGGGAGCTGTTTTTT; cdr3_aa: CASSASSWASGNTGELFF
d_call: TRBD1; v_call: TRBV5-5; clone_size: .; j_call: TRBJ2-2; cdr3_nt: TGTGCCACCCAACAGGGGGCGTCCACCGGGGAGCTGTTTTTT; cdr3_aa: CATQQGASTGELFF
d_call: .; v_call: TRBV7-9; clone_size: .; j_call: TRBJ1-3; cdr3_nt: TGTGCCAGCAGCGGAGGGGGGGGACCTGGAAACACCATATATTTT; cdr3_aa: CASSGGGGPGNTIYF
d_call: TRBD2; v_call: TRBV7-8; clone_size: .; j_call: TRBJ2-1; cdr3_nt: TGTGCCAGCAGGGTTGGACTAGCGGGGTACAATGAGCAGTTCTTC; cdr3_aa: CASRVGLAGYNEQFF
d_call: TRBD2; v_call: TRBV6-1; clone_size: .; j_call: TRBJ2-5; cdr3_nt: TGTGCCAGCAGTGGGCTAACTAGCGGGGAAGAGACCCAGTACTTC; cdr3_aa: CASSGLTSGEETQYF
d_call: TRBD1; v_call: TRBV19; clone_size: .; j_call: TRBJ2-7; cdr3_nt: TGTGCCAGTAGTACTGGGACAGGGGGATATCTCCCAAACTACGAGCAGTACTTC; cdr3_aa: CASSTGTGGYLPNYEQYF
d_call: TRBD2; v_call: TRBV7-2; clone_size: .; j_call: TRBJ2-1; cdr3_nt: TGTGCCAGCAGCTTGAACGGACTAGAGGGGTCTCAGCAGTTCTTC; cdr3_aa: CASSLNGLEGSQQFF
d_call: .; v_call: TRBV4-1; clone_size: .; j_call: TRBJ1-2; cdr3_nt: TGCGCCAGCAGCCAAGAAGGCAGGACAGTCTATGGCTACACCTTC; cdr3_aa: CASSQEGRTVYGYTF
d_call: .; v_call: TRBV7-8; clone_size: .; j_call: TRBJ2-7; cdr3_nt: TGTGCCAGCAGCTTAGTCGGAGGGTTCGCCTACGAGCAGTACTTC; cdr3_aa: CASSLVGGFAYEQYF
d_call: TRBD1; v_call: TRBV11-1; clone_size: .; j_call: TRBJ2-1; cdr3_nt: TGTGCCAGCAGCTCCAGGACAGGGCAGAATGAGCAGTTCTTC; cdr3_aa: CASSSRTGQNEQFF
d_call: .; v_call: TRBV30; clone_size: .; j_call: TRBJ2-4; cdr3_nt: TGTGCCTTATCCTCCTCAGCCAAAAACATTCAGTACTTC; cdr3_aa: CALSSSAKNIQYF
d_call: TRBD1; v_call: TRBV4-3; clone_size: .; j_call: TRBJ1-1; cdr3_nt: TGCGCCAGCAGCCAAGATCCGGGGACAGCAAAGAACACTGAAGCTTTCTTT; cdr3_aa: CASSQDPGTAKNTEAFF
d_call: .; v_call: TRBV27; clone_size: .; j_call: TRBJ2-7; cdr3_nt: TGTGCCAGCGCCCCCCTTAGGGGATCGGTCGAGCAGTACTTC; cdr3_aa: CASAPLRGSVEQYF